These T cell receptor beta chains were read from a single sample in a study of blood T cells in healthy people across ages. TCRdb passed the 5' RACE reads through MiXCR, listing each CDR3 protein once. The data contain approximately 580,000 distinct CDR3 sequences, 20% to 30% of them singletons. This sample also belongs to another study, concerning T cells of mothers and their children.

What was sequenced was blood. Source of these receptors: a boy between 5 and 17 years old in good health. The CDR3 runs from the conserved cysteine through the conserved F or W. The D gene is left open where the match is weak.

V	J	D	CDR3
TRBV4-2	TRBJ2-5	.	CASSQVSTETYEQCF
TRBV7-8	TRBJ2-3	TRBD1	CASSLRDRTGGTDTQYF
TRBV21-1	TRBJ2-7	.	CASINRDRSYEQYF
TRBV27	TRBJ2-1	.	CASSLSGQETSYNEQFF
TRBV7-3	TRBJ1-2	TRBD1	CASSLTGQVNYGYTF
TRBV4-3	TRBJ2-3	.	CASSQDPTADTQYF
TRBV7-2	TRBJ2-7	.	CASSFIGQGLYEQYF
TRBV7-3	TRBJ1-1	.	CASRNTGSGTEAFF
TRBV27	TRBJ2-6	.	CASSSRVLGANVLTF
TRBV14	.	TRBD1	CASPRDRESYEQYF
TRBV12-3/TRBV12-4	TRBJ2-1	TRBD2	CASSWGSYLRENDEQFF
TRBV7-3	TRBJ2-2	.	CASSSLGFGELFF
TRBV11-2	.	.	CASSSESRGRSHEQFF
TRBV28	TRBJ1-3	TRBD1	CASRPETGPSSGNTIYF
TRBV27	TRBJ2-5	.	CASRPTAYQETQYF
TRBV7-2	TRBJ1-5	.	CASSWDLNQPQHF
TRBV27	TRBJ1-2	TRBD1	CASSPAKTGVGYTF
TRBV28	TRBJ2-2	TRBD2	CASTLGIAGRTGELFF
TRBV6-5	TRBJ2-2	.	CASNLVGSGELFF
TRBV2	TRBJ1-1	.	CASKGRELNTEAFF
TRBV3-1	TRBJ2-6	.	CASSQLTGRSGANVLTF
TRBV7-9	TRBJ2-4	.	CASSLESQGGFF
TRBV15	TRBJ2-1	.	CATSRDKGFNNEQFF
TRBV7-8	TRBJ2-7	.	CAGSPDLREQYF
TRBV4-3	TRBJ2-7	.	CASSQVSGGGSVHEQYF
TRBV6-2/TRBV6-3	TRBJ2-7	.	CASSAIRDVYEQYF
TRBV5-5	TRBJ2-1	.	CASSAVGKDEQFF
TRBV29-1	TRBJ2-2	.	CSVVVTGELFF
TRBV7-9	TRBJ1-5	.	CASSLTGMNQPQHF
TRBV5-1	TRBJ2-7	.	CASSLEAGAPYEQYF
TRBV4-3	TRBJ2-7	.	CACSQNDRKVHEQYF
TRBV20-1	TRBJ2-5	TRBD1	CSANLRTGWGTQYF
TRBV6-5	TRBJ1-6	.	CASSPRRDNSPLHF
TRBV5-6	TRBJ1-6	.	CASSAVTRDNSPLHF
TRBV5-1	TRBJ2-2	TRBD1	CASSRQGADTGELFF
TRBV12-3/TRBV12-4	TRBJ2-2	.	CASSPGPVAFLAGELFF
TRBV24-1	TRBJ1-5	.	CATSDGTQIVNQPQHF
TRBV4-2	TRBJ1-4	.	CASSQPPVEKLFF
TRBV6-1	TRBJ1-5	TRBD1	CASADRPEGERQHF
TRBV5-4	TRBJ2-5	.	CASSSPVQETQYF
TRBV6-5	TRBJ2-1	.	CASSYSVGTEQFF
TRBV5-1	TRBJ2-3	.	CASSSQDPIGTDTQYF
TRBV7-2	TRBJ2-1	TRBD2	CASSPQGLDYNEQFF
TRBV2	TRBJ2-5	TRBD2	CASSDLAEETQYF
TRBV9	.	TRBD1	CASSVGGDRGYEQYF
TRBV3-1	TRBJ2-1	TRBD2	CASTPSGGTYNEQFF
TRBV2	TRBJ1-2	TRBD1	CASRTDRGGYTF
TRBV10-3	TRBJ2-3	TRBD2	CAISEGLAGGGTQYF
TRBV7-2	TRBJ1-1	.	CASSFVRTEAFF
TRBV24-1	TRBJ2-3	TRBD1	CATSDSGTGYTDTQYF